The next 9 T cell receptor beta chains were all read from a single sample in a study of T cell responses to AZD1222 COVID-19 vaccine. Clones were sequenced by immunoSEQ multiplex PCR, and TCRdb holds only the in-frame ones, with some missing. The sample includes roughly 120,000 clones, more than 75% seen only once; the top ten take around 3.8%. Here the sequenced sample was peripheral blood, taken 28 days after the second AZD1222 dose. The receptors stem from an adult who received the AZD1222 COVID-19 vaccine.

The rearrangement links TRBV7-6 to TRBJ2-7; TRBD1 agrees at 10 bases. V lost 5 bases to trimming and J lost 3 bases; unmatched junction nucleotides: 7. Germline loops: CDR1 SGHVS, CDR2 FNYEAQ. There are 15 residues in the CDR3. CDR3 DNA: TGTGCCAGCAGCCCGCGGACAGGGGGAGTCTACGAGCAGTACTTC. Protein product: CASSPRTGGVYEQYF.

In DNA form, the CDR3 reads TGTGCCACCAGCAGAGAGAATTGGTTCGAACTGATGAACACTGAAGCTTTCTTT. Protein product: CATSRENWFELMNTEAFF. The chain couples TRBV15 to TRBJ1-1; D is unclear. The CDR3 has 18 residues. Germline V CDR1 and CDR2: LNHNV, YYDKDF (reference sequence). Between the trimmed V and J ends, which lost 0 bases and 0 bases, there was a span of 17 bases.

V is TRBV19 and J is TRBJ2-4; D is ambiguous. The CDR3 loop spans 13 amino acids. The V gene lost 1 base and the J gene lost 3 bases, with 4 bases spanning the gap. The germline CDR1 and CDR2 sequences are LNHDA and SQIVND (reference sequence). CDR3 DNA sequence: TGTGCCAGTAGTATAGCTGGCAAAAACATTCAGTACTTC. Its protein is CASSIAGKNIQYF.

This sequence joins TRBV11-2 and TRBJ1-2, with D maybe TRBD1 (5 bases). The CDR3 extends over 16 amino acids. The ends were cut back, 0 bases at V and 3 bases at J, with 14 bases in the middle. Germline values: CDR1 SGHAT, CDR2 FQNNGV. The CDR3 region is CASSLEPGPSYYGYTF. CDR3 nucleotide sequence: TGTGCCAGCAGCTTAGAACCGGGGCCGTCCTACTATGGCTACACCTTC. The full variable domain, with the rest looked up from reference TRBV11-2 and TRBJ1-2, is EAGVAQSPRYKIIEKRQSVAFWCNPISGHATLYWYQQILGQGPKLLIQFQNNGVVDDSQLPKDRFSAERLKGVDSTLKIQPAKLEDSAVYLCASSLEPGPSYYGYTFGSGTRLTVV.

The genes are TRBV6-5 and TRBJ1-1, with D possibly matching TRBD1 (5 bases). The germline V and J ends were trimmed by 6 bases and 1 base, with 12 bases remaining between them. Germline CDR1 and CDR2: MNHEY and SVGAGI. This CDR3 is 14 amino acids long. The CDR3 region is CASRGRVGNTEAFF. The CDR3 DNA sequence: TGTGCCAGCAGGGGCAGGGTGGGGAACACTGAAGCTTTCTTT.

This rearrangement joins TRBV5-1 to TRBJ1-1; possibly TRBD1 for D (5 bases). The CDR3 is 18 amino acids. The germline V gene has CDR1 SGHRS and CDR2 YFSETQ. V shed 0 bases and J shed 1 base, with 19 bases lying between them. The CDR3 spells CASSLGGGTGKENTEAFF. CDR3 nucleotide sequence: TGCGCCAGCAGCTTGGGGGGTGGGACGGGTAAAGAGAACACTGAAGCTTTCTTT.

The chain links TRBV28 to TRBJ1-5; D not certain. The V end was cut by 7 bases, the J end by 7 bases, with 11 bases between. CDR3 length equals 12 residues. CDR1 is MDHEN, CDR2 SYDVKM, per germline. The CDR3 protein is CASKTTEQPQHF. The CDR3 DNA reads as TGTGCCAGCAAGACAACAGAGCAGCCCCAGCATTTT. Drawing the rest from reference TRBV28 and TRBJ1-5, the complete variable domain is DVKVTQSSRYLVKRTGEKVFLECVQDMDHENMFWYRQDPGLGLRLIYFSYDVKMKEKGDIPEGYSVSREKKERFSLILESASTNQTSMYLCASKTTEQPQHFGDGTRLSIL.

This chain connects TRBV13 to TRBJ1-1, with D possibly TRBD1 on 6 matching bases. This CDR3 contains 15 residues. Per the germline V gene, CDR1 is PRHDT and CDR2 is FYEKMQ (reference sequence). Trimming took 5 bases from V and 1 from J, leaving 14 bases between them. CDR3 sequence (DNA): TGTGCCAGCAGCCTCCAGCCGGGACAGAACACTGAAGCTTTCTTT. Translation gives CASSLQPGQNTEAFF.

This clone was seen just once. This chain connects TRBV28 to TRBJ2-1; 14 bases are a match to TRBD2. The ends lost 3 bases at V and 15 bases at J; junction bases unmatched: 7. The CDR3 is 14 amino acids. Germline lookup yields CDR1 MDHEN and CDR2 SYDVKM. For the CDR3, the DNA is TGTGCCAGCAGTTTGGGGACTAGCGGGAGTTTTGTGTTCTTC. Its translation is CASSLGTSGSFVFF.